Listed below are T cell receptor beta chains from one sample, sequenced in a study of OX40 agonist ivuxolimab in advanced cancers. Assay: immunoSEQ multiplex PCR; the TCRdb copy retains only in-frame clones and omits some. Here the sample spans 75,000 to 80,000 clones, around four fifths being singletons. Sequenced here: CD4+ or CD8+ T cells sorted from blood, sampled in a trial of the OX40 agonist ivuxolimab. The receptors here all came from an adult with an advanced solid tumor such as melanoma, head and neck, liver or kidney cancer. Each CDR3 is given with its conserved first and last residue. D genes are given only for firm matches. Where a row states a size, it is once, few, many or the class of an expanded clone; other rows omit it.

D gene: NA
clone size: NA
J gene: TRBJ1-5
V gene: TRBV10-3
CDR3 DNA: TGTGCCATCAGTGAGCTGGAAAATCAGCCCCAGCATTTT
CDR3 protein: CAISELENQPQHF

D gene: NA
clone size: NA
J gene: TRBJ2-1
V gene: TRBV5-4
CDR3 DNA: TGTGCCAGCAGCCCCGGTAGTAGTAGATCCTACAATGAGCAGTTCTTC
CDR3 protein: CASSPGSSRSYNEQFF

D gene: NA
clone size: NA
J gene: TRBJ1-2
V gene: TRBV27
CDR3 DNA: TGTGCCAGCAGTCTAATGAGCAGGGTTAACTATGGCTACACCTTC
CDR3 protein: CASSLMSRVNYGYTF

D gene: NA
clone size: NA
J gene: TRBJ1-2
V gene: TRBV6-1
CDR3 DNA: TGTGCCAGCAGTGAAGTTCGACCGATATATGGCTACACCTTC
CDR3 protein: CASSEVRPIYGYTF

D gene: NA
clone size: NA
J gene: TRBJ1-5
V gene: TRBV27
CDR3 DNA: TGTGCCAGCAGTTTCCCGGGGCAGCCCCAGCATTTT
CDR3 protein: CASSFPGQPQHF

D gene: NA
clone size: few
J gene: TRBJ2-2
V gene: TRBV14
CDR3 DNA: TGTGCCAGCAGCCAAGTTTCCCGGACCGGGGAGCTGTTTTTT
CDR3 protein: CASSQVSRTGELFF

D gene: NA
clone size: NA
J gene: TRBJ1-1
V gene: TRBV6-5
CDR3 DNA: TGTGCCAGCGGTAGGGGTACTGAAGCTTTCTTT
CDR3 protein: CASGRGTEAFF

D gene: NA
clone size: NA
J gene: TRBJ2-3
V gene: TRBV5-1
CDR3 DNA: TGCGCCAGCAGCTTCGGGGTAACTAGCACAGATACGCAGTATTTT
CDR3 protein: CASSFGVTSTDTQYF

D gene: NA
clone size: NA
J gene: TRBJ1-1
V gene: TRBV7-2
CDR3 DNA: TGTGCCAGCAGCTCGAGTTTATTGAACACTGAAGCTTTCTTT
CDR3 protein: CASSSSLLNTEAFF

D gene: NA
clone size: once
J gene: TRBJ2-3
V gene: TRBV9
CDR3 DNA: TGTGCCAGCACCCGAACAGGAGCTGCCACAGATACGCAGTATTTT
CDR3 protein: CASTRTGAATDTQYF

D gene: TRBD1
clone size: NA
J gene: TRBJ1-2
V gene: TRBV30
CDR3 DNA: TGTGCTCAAGGGACAGAGGGTTTTATCTATGGCTACACCTTC
CDR3 protein: CAQGTEGFIYGYTF

D gene: NA
clone size: NA
J gene: TRBJ1-5
V gene: TRBV19
CDR3 DNA: TGTGCCACCTCGACCCCAGGCAATCAGCCCCAGCATTTT
CDR3 protein: CATSTPGNQPQHF

D gene: NA
clone size: NA
J gene: TRBJ1-2
V gene: TRBV2
CDR3 DNA: TGTGCCAGCAGTGAAGTTCAGGGAGGGGGCTACACCTTC
CDR3 protein: CASSEVQGGGYTF

D gene: NA
clone size: NA
J gene: TRBJ1-2
V gene: TRBV6-5
CDR3 DNA: TGTGCCAGCAGTTACTCGGCTCACGGAACCTATGGCTACACCTTC
CDR3 protein: CASSYSAHGTYGYTF

D gene: TRBD1
clone size: NA
J gene: TRBJ1-2
V gene: TRBV4-1
CDR3 DNA: TGCGCCAGCAGCCTTTGGACAGGGAGGGCGCTTAACTATGGCTACACCTTC
CDR3 protein: CASSLWTGRALNYGYTF

D gene: NA
clone size: NA
J gene: TRBJ2-7
V gene: TRBV27
CDR3 DNA: TGTGCCAGCAGTTTCCGTAGAGGGGCGAATATTTACGAGCAGTACTTC
CDR3 protein: CASSFRRGANIYEQYF

D gene: NA
clone size: few
J gene: TRBJ1-2
V gene: TRBV27
CDR3 DNA: TGTGCCAGCCAGACCCAGGGGCCGGGGTGGTATGGCTACACCTTC
CDR3 protein: CASQTQGPGWYGYTF

D gene: NA
clone size: NA
J gene: TRBJ1-4
V gene: TRBV27
CDR3 DNA: TGTGCCAGCAGTCCGACCACTAGGTGGGAAAAACTGTTTTTT
CDR3 protein: CASSPTTRWEKLFF

D gene: NA
clone size: NA
J gene: TRBJ1-5
V gene: TRBV6-5
CDR3 DNA: TGTGCCAGCAGTTCACACTACCGGGGGGATCAGCCCCAGCATTTT
CDR3 protein: CASSSHYRGDQPQHF

D gene: TRBD2
clone size: few
J gene: TRBJ2-3
V gene: TRBV7-2
CDR3 DNA: TGTGCCAGCAGCCCGCTTAGCGGGAGGGGTGTAACGCAGTATTTT
CDR3 protein: CASSPLSGRGVTQYF

D gene: NA
clone size: NA
J gene: TRBJ2-7
V gene: TRBV15
CDR3 DNA: TGTGCCACCAGCAGAGATCGAGAGGTCTACGAGCAGTACTTC
CDR3 protein: CATSRDREVYEQYF

D gene: TRBD1
clone size: NA
J gene: TRBJ2-3
V gene: TRBV28
CDR3 DNA: TGTGCCAGCAGTTTTAACAGGGGCTCGACAGATACGCAGTATTTT
CDR3 protein: CASSFNRGSTDTQYF

D gene: TRBD1
clone size: NA
J gene: TRBJ2-1
V gene: TRBV6-6
CDR3 DNA: TGTGCCAGCAGCAATTCGGGACAGAATGAGCAGTTCTTC
CDR3 protein: CASSNSGQNEQFF

D gene: TRBD1
clone size: NA
J gene: TRBJ2-2
V gene: TRBV5-1
CDR3 DNA: TGCGCCAGCAGCTCCCTCTTTACAGGGGCGCAGACCGGGGAGCTGTTTTTT
CDR3 protein: CASSSLFTGAQTGELFF

D gene: NA
clone size: NA
J gene: TRBJ2-3
V gene: TRBV4-3
CDR3 DNA: TGCGCCAGCAGCCAAGATCCCGGCACAGATACGCAGTATTTT
CDR3 protein: CASSQDPGTDTQYF

D gene: NA
clone size: once
J gene: TRBJ2-1
V gene: TRBV5-6
CDR3 DNA: TGTGCCAGCTCTCTAATCAATGAGCAGTTCTTC
CDR3 protein: CASSLINEQFF

D gene: NA
clone size: NA
J gene: TRBJ1-2
V gene: TRBV5-4
CDR3 DNA: TGTGCCGGCTCTCATAACTATGGCTACACCTTC
CDR3 protein: CAGSHNYGYTF

D gene: NA
clone size: once
J gene: TRBJ1-2
V gene: TRBV28
CDR3 DNA: TGTGCCAGCAGCCGCCAGATGGGGCCGGGGATTGGGGACTATGGCTACACCTTC
CDR3 protein: CASSRQMGPGIGDYGYTF

D gene: TRBD1
clone size: NA
J gene: TRBJ2-5
V gene: TRBV6-6
CDR3 DNA: TGTGCCAGCAGTTCAACGCGACAGGGCGGGCGGGAGACCCAGTACTTC
CDR3 protein: CASSSTRQGGRETQYF

D gene: TRBD1
clone size: NA
J gene: TRBJ2-2
V gene: TRBV6-5
CDR3 DNA: TGTGCCAGCAAAGGACAGGGGTACACCGGGGAGCTGTTTTTT
CDR3 protein: CASKGQGYTGELFF

D gene: NA
clone size: once
J gene: TRBJ1-3
V gene: TRBV11-2
CDR3 DNA: TGTGCCAGCAGCTCCGGTCTCTCTGGAAACACCATATATTTT
CDR3 protein: CASSSGLSGNTIYF

D gene: TRBD1
clone size: NA
J gene: TRBJ1-4
V gene: TRBV18
CDR3 DNA: TGTGCCAGCTCACCGACAGGGGTGGGGGAAAAACTGTTTTTT
CDR3 protein: CASSPTGVGEKLFF

D gene: TRBD1
clone size: once
J gene: TRBJ1-1
V gene: TRBV29-1
CDR3 DNA: TGCAGCGCTATGACAGGGACCTACACTGAAGCTTTCTTT
CDR3 protein: CSAMTGTYTEAFF

D gene: NA
clone size: few
J gene: TRBJ1-1
V gene: TRBV29-1
CDR3 DNA: TGCAGCGGGAGGGTCACAGGGGAAGCTTTCTTT
CDR3 protein: CSGRVTGEAFF

D gene: TRBD1
clone size: NA
J gene: TRBJ1-5
V gene: TRBV28
CDR3 DNA: TGTGCCAGCAGTTTACGATCGACAGGGGGCGCTGGCGGCAATCAGCCCCAGCATTTT
CDR3 protein: CASSLRSTGGAGGNQPQHF

D gene: NA
clone size: NA
J gene: TRBJ1-1
V gene: TRBV19
CDR3 DNA: TGTGCCAGTAGTATAGATCAGGGATCCAGCACTGAAGCTTTCTTT
CDR3 protein: CASSIDQGSSTEAFF

D gene: NA
clone size: NA
J gene: TRBJ2-1
V gene: TRBV13
CDR3 DNA: TGTGCCAGCAGTTTCCTCTCCCGGGAGCAGTTCTTC
CDR3 protein: CASSFLSREQFF

D gene: TRBD1
clone size: NA
J gene: TRBJ1-1
V gene: TRBV6-5
CDR3 DNA: TGTGCCAGCAGTTCGGGACAGGGTGGGGACACTGAAGCTTTCTTT
CDR3 protein: CASSSGQGGDTEAFF

D gene: NA
clone size: NA
J gene: TRBJ2-5
V gene: TRBV7-9
CDR3 DNA: TGTGCCAGCAGCTTAGTGCGAGCGTCCAAAGGGGAGACCCAGTACTTC
CDR3 protein: CASSLVRASKGETQYF

D gene: NA
clone size: NA
J gene: TRBJ2-1
V gene: TRBV9
CDR3 DNA: TGTGCCAGCAGCGCCCAGAGGAGGGGGAATGAGCAGTTCTTC
CDR3 protein: CASSAQRRGNEQFF

D gene: TRBD1
clone size: NA
J gene: TRBJ1-1
V gene: TRBV2
CDR3 DNA: TGTGCCAGCAGTGTGGGACAGGAGAACACTGAAGCTTTCTTT
CDR3 protein: CASSVGQENTEAFF

D gene: TRBD1
clone size: NA
J gene: TRBJ1-6
V gene: TRBV7-2
CDR3 DNA: TGTGCCAGCAGCTTGACCGGGACAGGGGTTTCACCCCTCCACTTT
CDR3 protein: CASSLTGTGVSPLHF

D gene: NA
clone size: once
J gene: TRBJ2-3
V gene: TRBV2
CDR3 DNA: TGTGCCAGCAGTGAACCCGGGGGTTGGGGAAGCACAGATACGCAGTATTTT
CDR3 protein: CASSEPGGWGSTDTQYF

D gene: TRBD2
clone size: NA
J gene: TRBJ2-7
V gene: TRBV19
CDR3 DNA: TGTGCCAGTAGTATTCGGACTAGCGGGAGTGAAGCCTACGAGCAGTACTTC
CDR3 protein: CASSIRTSGSEAYEQYF

D gene: NA
clone size: NA
J gene: TRBJ1-2
V gene: TRBV28
CDR3 DNA: TGTGCCAGCCGAAGGGGAGGGGTCCAACGAGGTGGCTACACCTTC
CDR3 protein: CASRRGGVQRGGYTF

D gene: TRBD2
clone size: NA
J gene: TRBJ2-7
V gene: TRBV4-2
CDR3 DNA: TGTGCCAGCAGCCAAGGGACTAGCGGCTACGAGCAGTACTTC
CDR3 protein: CASSQGTSGYEQYF

D gene: NA
clone size: NA
J gene: TRBJ1-3
V gene: TRBV7-9
CDR3 DNA: TGTGCCAGCAGCCGGCCTGGGGAGCCGTCTGGAAACACCATATATTTT
CDR3 protein: CASSRPGEPSGNTIYF

D gene: NA
clone size: NA
J gene: TRBJ1-5
V gene: TRBV5-1
CDR3 DNA: TGCGCCAGCAGCCTCCTCGACAGCGTCAATCAGCCCCAGCATTTT
CDR3 protein: CASSLLDSVNQPQHF

D gene: NA
clone size: once
J gene: TRBJ1-4
V gene: TRBV9
CDR3 DNA: TGTGCCAGCAGCGTAGCCCAGGGCGCAACTAATGAAAAACTGTTTTTT
CDR3 protein: CASSVAQGATNEKLFF

D gene: NA
clone size: NA
J gene: TRBJ1-2
V gene: TRBV6-5
CDR3 DNA: TGTGCCAGCAGAACCACCGGGACTCTCTATGGCTACACCTTC
CDR3 protein: CASRTTGTLYGYTF

D gene: NA
clone size: once
J gene: TRBJ2-2
V gene: TRBV7-8
CDR3 DNA: TGTGCCAGCAGCTTTTATGATTTCGGTGGGGGTGGCACCGGGGAGCTGTTTTTT
CDR3 protein: CASSFYDFGGGGTGELFF